This T cell receptor (beta chain) was found in a study of blood T cell repertoires in COVID-19. Study overall: The samples span acute and convalescent COVID-19 from the United States, Italy and Spain. Sources were T cells, B-cell-depleted T cells, or PBMCs; the material itself was cDNA or gDNA.

As originally analysed: Reference gene primer amplification gave nucleated cell count estimates. This table comes from immunoSEQ multiplex PCR, and its TCRdb copy is limited to in-frame clones, with some not included. V, J and clone size are those of that table, while D and trimming were read from the DNA. The sample contains some 26,000 clones, around 86% of which appear only once. The germline V gene has CDR1 LNHDA and CDR2 SQIVND (reference sequence). This CDR3 has 13 amino acids. Trimming removed 1 base from V and 3 bases from J; junction bases left unmatched: 0. Specimen: peripheral blood. This TCR came from a man aged 70 or older with acute or convalescent COVID-19. The V gene is TRBV19, the J gene TRBJ2-7; 7 bases align to TRBD1. CDR3 amino acids: CASSIAGGYEQYF. The CDR3 bases are TGTGCCAGTAGTATAGCAGGGGGCTACGAGCAGTACTTC.